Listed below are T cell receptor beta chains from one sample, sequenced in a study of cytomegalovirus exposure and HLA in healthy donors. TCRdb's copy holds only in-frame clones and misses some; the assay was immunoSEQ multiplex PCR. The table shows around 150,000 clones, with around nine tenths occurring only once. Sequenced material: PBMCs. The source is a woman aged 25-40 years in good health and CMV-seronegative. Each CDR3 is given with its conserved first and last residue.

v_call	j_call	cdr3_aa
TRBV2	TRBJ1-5	CASSEGRTPQPQHF
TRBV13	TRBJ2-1	CASSHQGQGAFDEQFF
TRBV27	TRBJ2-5	CASSLSASGEPETQYF
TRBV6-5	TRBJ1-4	CASSETGSNEKLFF
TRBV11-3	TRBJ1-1	CASSLEPARAFF
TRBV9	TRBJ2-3	CASSVGLAPTDTQYF
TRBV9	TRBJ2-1	CASTPLEIPGRDSYNEQFF
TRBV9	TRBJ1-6	CASSDRDIHSPLHF
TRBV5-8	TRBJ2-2	CASSLLGGNTGELFF
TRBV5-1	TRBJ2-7	CASSSAGTGVYEQYF
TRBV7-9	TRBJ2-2	CASDPPPGQGPPGELFF
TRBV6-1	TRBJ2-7	CASSLAGGPYEQYF
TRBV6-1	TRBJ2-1	CASRASGAYNEQFF
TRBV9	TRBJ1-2	CASSATDRVGYTF
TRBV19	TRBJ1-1	CASRRKQGPNTEAFF
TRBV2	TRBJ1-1	CASSEAVQGNTEAFF
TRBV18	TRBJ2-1	CASSPPSRPPPYNEQFF
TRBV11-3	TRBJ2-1	CASSLDPRNEQFF
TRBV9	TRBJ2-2	CASNNRDRYTGELFF
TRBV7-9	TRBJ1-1	CASSLNTDYEAFF
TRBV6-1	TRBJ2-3	CATQGAKDTQYF
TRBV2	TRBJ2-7	CASSEVGQGADEQYF
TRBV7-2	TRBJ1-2	CASSPPIGRGDGYTF
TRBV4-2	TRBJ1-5	CASSRGGSQAPGPQHF
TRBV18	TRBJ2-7	CASSRTSGTPYEQYF
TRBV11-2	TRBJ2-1	CASSRTNSYNEQFF
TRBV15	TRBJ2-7	CATSRRTGDYEQYF
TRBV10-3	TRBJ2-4	CATRRGEGPVDIQYF
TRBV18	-	CASSPGQGKGEQYF
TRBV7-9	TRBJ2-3	CASSLGSGGTDTQYF
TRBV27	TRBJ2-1	CASSLGTSGYNEQFF
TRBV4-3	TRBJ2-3	CASSQEGLRLYF
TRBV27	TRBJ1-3	CASSYREPGRNTIYF
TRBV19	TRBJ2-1	CASSKGGSYNEQFF
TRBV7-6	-	CASSLAAGGRHEQYF
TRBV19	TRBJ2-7	CASSIGNRQVVKQYF
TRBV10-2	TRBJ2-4	CASTPTSGSPYF
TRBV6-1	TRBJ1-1	CATHIRKNTEAFF
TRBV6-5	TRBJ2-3	CAIPFGREGVDTQYF
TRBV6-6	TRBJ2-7	CASSYIPSGDTYEQYF
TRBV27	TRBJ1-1	CASSLWRGTLDTEAFF
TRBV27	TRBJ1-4	CASRLQGAPEKLFF
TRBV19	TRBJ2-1	CASTGTAYNEQFF
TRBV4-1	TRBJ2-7	CASSQAQGWYEQYF
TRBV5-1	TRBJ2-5	CASSLGRNQETQYF
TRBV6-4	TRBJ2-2	CASSDEAGGRLDTGELFF
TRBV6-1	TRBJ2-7	CASSEPGGGGPYEQYF
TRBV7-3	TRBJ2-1	CASSLGLGLAPSNEQFF
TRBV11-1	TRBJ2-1	CASSLVTSGIHEQFF
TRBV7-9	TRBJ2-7	CASSFTDAGLSYEQYF
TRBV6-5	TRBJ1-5	CASSPQGEGNQPQHF
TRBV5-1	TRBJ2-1	CASSPGGSLNEQFF
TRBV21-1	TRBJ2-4	CASSTGEEGAKNIQYF
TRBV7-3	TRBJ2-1	CASSLDRVPNNEQFF
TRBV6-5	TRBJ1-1	CASSFSGGVTEAFF